The 27 T cell receptor beta chains listed next were all sequenced from one sample in a study of blood T cell repertoires in COVID-19. Libraries were prepared by immunoSEQ multiplex PCR; TCRdb keeps only in-frame clonotypes and omits some of them. The sample holds around 130,000 clones, 65% to 90% seen once. Input material: PBMCs or T cells enriched from blood (not recorded which). The receptors come from a woman aged 45 to 65 who had recovered from COVID-19.

The gene calls are TRBV11-2 and TRBJ1-1; the D gene is possibly TRBD1 (6 bases). CDR3 length equals 17 residues. Germline CDR1 reads SGHAT; CDR2 reads FQNNGV. V was cut by 4 bases and J by 2 bases, with 20 bases left in between. The CDR3 DNA follows: TGTGCCAGCAGCTGGCGGGGTGCGGGGGGCGGTAACACTGAAGCTTTCTTT. Translation: CASSWRGAGGGNTEAFF. Variable domain in full (rest from reference TRBV11-2 and TRBJ1-1): EAGVAQSPRYKIIEKRQSVAFWCNPISGHATLYWYQQILGQGPKLLIQFQNNGVVDDSQLPKDRFSAERLKGVDSTLKIQPAKLEDSAVYLCASSWRGAGGGNTEAFFGQGTRLTVV.

The genes are TRBV7-8 and TRBJ2-3; TRBD2 matches 7 bases. Unmatched junction bases numbered 12, after V lost 1 base and J lost 8 bases. The V gene's germline CDR1 is SGHVS and CDR2 FQNEAQ. The CDR3 runs 16 residues. The CDR3 coding sequence is TGTGCCAGCAGCTTAGATGTGGGGCGGACGGGGGGTACGCAGTATTTT. As protein: CASSLDVGRTGGTQYF.

The chain employs TRBV20-1 and TRBJ2-1; D uncertain. V lost 0 bases to trimming and J lost 14 bases, with 5 bases between them. Germline values: CDR1 DFQATT, CDR2 SNEGSKA (reference sequence). This CDR3 has 9 residues. The CDR3 here is CSARDNEFF. DNA of the CDR3: TGCAGTGCTAGAGATAATGAGTTCTTC.

V usage is TRBV11-1 and J usage is TRBJ2-7; no clear D gene. Looked up from germline, CDR1 is SGHAT and CDR2 is FQDESV (reference sequence). The CDR3 is 13 amino acids. V was clipped by 1 base and J by 12 bases, with 16 bases between them. The CDR3 DNA is TGTGCCAGCAGCTTAGATGGTTCAAGCGTTGGGTACTTC. This gives the protein CASSLDGSSVGYF.

This sequence joins TRBV3-1 (or the pseudogene TRBV3-2) and TRBJ1-4; possible D gene TRBD1, 5 bases. V was clipped by 4 bases and J by 3 bases, with 12 bases between them. Germline assignment: CDR1 LGHDT and CDR2 YNNKEL (reference sequence). The CDR3 length is 15 residues. The CDR3 sequence is CASSLGGVANEKLFF. DNA of the CDR3: TGTGCCAGCAGCCTGGGAGGGGTGGCTAATGAAAAACTGTTTTTT.

The genes are TRBV6-6 and TRBJ2-7; 7 bases line up with TRBD1. This CDR3 spans 12 amino acids. With 0 bases clipped from V and 11 bases from J, the junction kept 4 bases outside the gene matches. The V gene's germline CDR1 is MNHNY and CDR2 SVGAGI (reference sequence). The CDR3 DNA reads TGTGCCAGCAGTTACTCGTTAGGGGGCGAGTACTTC. Translating it yields CASSYSLGGEYF.

V and J are TRBV7-9 and TRBJ2-1; maybe TRBD1 (6 bases). There are 16 residues in the CDR3. Germline V gene sequence: CDR1 SEHNR, CDR2 FQNEAQ (reference sequence). Trimming removed 4 bases at V and 8 bases at J, with 21 bases between. The CDR3 region is CASSSGQTLPTDEQFF. CDR3 sequence (DNA): TGTGCCAGCAGCTCTGGACAGACACTTCCTACCGATGAGCAGTTCTTC.

A word on this clone: The same CDR3 arises from other DNA sequences in this sample as well. This sequence joins TRBV9 and TRBJ2-7; tentative D call: TRBD2 (6 bases). Looked up from germline, CDR1 is SGDLS and CDR2 is YYNGEE. CDR3 length: 14 amino acids. The V gene lost 0 bases and the J gene lost 5 bases, with 12 bases spanning the gap. The CDR3 here is CASSVVGGSHEQYF. CDR3 DNA sequence: TGTGCCAGCAGCGTAGTAGGAGGGTCCCACGAGCAGTACTTC.

This chain connects TRBV19 to TRBJ1-1; TRBD1 matches 10 bases. CDR3 length equals 16 residues. Germline V lookup: CDR1 LNHDA, CDR2 SQIVND (reference sequence). V was pared by 10 bases and J by 0 bases, with 11 bases of the junction left unmatched. The CDR3 nucleotides are TGTGCCACCCGTCGACAGGGGGCCGGGGTGAACACTGAAGCTTTCTTT. It is translated as CATRRQGAGVNTEAFF. Drawing the rest from reference TRBV19 and TRBJ1-1, the complete variable domain is DGGITQSPKYLFRKEGQNVTLSCEQNLNHDAMYWYRQDPGQGLRLIYYSQIVNDFQKGDIAEGYSVSREKKESFPLTVTSAQKNPTAFYLCATRRQGAGVNTEAFFGQGTRLTVV.

The chain links TRBV18 to TRBJ1-2, with D possibly TRBD1 on 5 matching bases. Germline V lookup: CDR1 KGHSH, CDR2 LQKENI. This CDR3 comprises 13 residues. V was trimmed by 4 bases and J by 5 bases, leaving 11 bases between them. The CDR3 DNA sequence: TGTGCCAGCTCACAGGACAACCTTTATGGCTACACCTTC. It specifies CASSQDNLYGYTF.

The rearrangement links TRBV29-1 to TRBJ1-3; TRBD1 matches at 7 bases. The trim removed 0 bases at V and 5 bases at J, leaving 1 base unmatched. The CDR3 sequence is 13 residues long. Germline V CDR1 and CDR2: SQVTM, ANQGSEA. The CDR3 DNA reads as TGCAGCGTTGAAGAGACAGGGCGAAACACCATATATTTT. This translates into CSVEETGRNTIYF.

The CDR3 sequence is CASIWADPYEQYF. Written as DNA, the CDR3 is TGCGCCAGCATATGGGCAGATCCCTACGAGCAGTACTTC. This sequence joins TRBV10-1 and TRBJ2-7; D remains unclear. Trimming stripped 7 bases from V and 2 bases from J, with 12 bases between. Germline V gene data show CDR1 as WNHNN and CDR2 as SYGVQD (reference sequence). This CDR3 is 13 amino acids long.

The chain joins TRBV18 to TRBJ1-2, with 9 bases identical to TRBD1. CDR1 is KGHSH, CDR2 LQKENI, per germline. Losses at the gene ends were 8 bases for V and 1 base for J; bases not matched to a gene: 5. The CDR3 is 14 amino acids. CDR3 loop: CASSRDRDNYGYTF. CDR3 nucleotides: TGTGCCAGCAGCAGGGACAGGGATAACTATGGCTACACCTTC.

The gene calls are TRBV3-1 (or the pseudogene TRBV3-2) and TRBJ2-5; 14 nucleotides line up with TRBD2. Trimming took 4 bases from V and 4 from J; bases not matched to a gene: 8. CDR1 and CDR2 (germline): LGHDT, YNNKEL (reference sequence). This CDR3 spans 17 amino acids. DNA for the CDR3: TGTGCCAGCAGCCCACGTTGGACTAGCGGGGGGCGAGAGACCCAGTACTTC. It is translated as CASSPRWTSGGRETQYF.

V gene TRBV10-3 combines with J gene TRBJ1-3; a weak D match, TRBD1 (6 bases). Trimming cost V 6 bases and J 4 bases, with 16 bases left between them. The CDR3 has 15 amino acids. Germline CDR1 reads ENHRY; CDR2 reads SYGVKD. CDR3 loop: CAIRGIQGEGNTIYF. Here the CDR3 DNA reads TGTGCCATCAGGGGGATACAGGGTGAAGGAAACACCATATATTTT.

The rearrangement joins TRBV3-1 (or the pseudogene TRBV3-2) to TRBJ1-2; 8 bases map to TRBD1. Germline V gives CDR1 LGHDT, CDR2 YNNKEL (reference sequence). The CDR3 length is 16 residues. V lost 0 bases and J lost 4; bases outside the gene matches: 7. The CDR3 DNA sequence: TGTGCCAGCAGCCAAGATGTGGCAGGGGGCGGCTATGGCTACACCTTC. Encoded protein: CASSQDVAGGGYGYTF.

The V gene is TRBV5-6, the J gene TRBJ1-1; the match to TRBD1 covers 8 bases. The junction had 10 bases not matched to a gene; V was cut back by 6 bases and J by 3 bases. CDR3 length: 15 residues. Germline V CDR1 and CDR2: SGHDT, YYEEEE. This CDR3 reads CASNFWTGRDTEAFF. The CDR3 nucleotides are TGTGCCAGCAACTTTTGGACAGGGAGGGACACTGAAGCTTTCTTT. The full variable domain, with the rest looked up from reference TRBV5-6 and TRBJ1-1, is DAGVTQSPTHLIKTRGQQVTLRCSPKSGHDTVSWYQQALGQGPQFIFQYYEEEERQRGNFPDRFSGHQFPNYSSELNVNALLLGDSALYLCASNFWTGRDTEAFFGQGTRLTVV.

This chain uses TRBV19 with TRBJ2-2; 7 bases match TRBD1. The CDR3 loop spans 15 amino acids. CDR1 is LNHDA, CDR2 SQIVND, per germline (reference sequence). With V trimmed by 8 bases and J by 1 base, 7 bases remained unmatched. The CDR3 is CASRTRDRNTGELFF. The CDR3 bases are TGTGCCAGTCGAACCCGGGACAGGAACACCGGGGAGCTGTTTTTT.

This sequence joins TRBV5-4 and TRBJ2-1; the D gene is possibly TRBD1 (6 bases). Trimming pared 0 bases from V and 3 bases from J, leaving 13 bases between. CDR1 is SGHNT, CDR2 YYREEE, per germline (reference sequence). The CDR3 extends over 16 amino acids. DNA of the CDR3: TGTGCCAGCAGCTTGGGAGGACAGAGGGGCTACAATGAGCAGTTCTTC. The encoded protein is CASSLGGQRGYNEQFF. The variable domain in full, with the rest retrieved from reference TRBV5-4 and TRBJ2-1, is ETGVTQSPTHLIKTRGQQVTLRCSSQSGHNTVSWYQQALGQGPQFIFQYYREEENGRGNFPPRFSGLQFPNYSSELNVNALELDDSALYLCASSLGGQRGYNEQFFGPGTRLTVL.

V and J are TRBV7-9 and TRBJ1-2; a possible D gene is TRBD1 (5 bases). CDR1 is SEHNR, CDR2 FQNEAQ, per germline (reference sequence). Trimming cost V 1 base and J 7 bases, with 16 bases left between them. This CDR3 is built from 15 residues. The CDR3 here is CASSLGSMIGAGYTF. The CDR3 DNA reads TGTGCCAGCAGCTTAGGGAGTATGATAGGGGCTGGCTACACCTTC.

The rearrangement uses TRBV5-8 and TRBJ1-2; D is perhaps TRBD1 (5 bases). V was shortened by 2 bases and J by 0 bases, with 11 bases between the two germline ends. CDR1 is SGHTS, CDR2 YDEGEE, per germline. There are 15 residues in the CDR3. The DNA for the CDR3 is TGTGCCAGCAGCTTAGGGGTAGGGGCTAACTATGGCTACACCTTC. It yields the protein CASSLGVGANYGYTF.

The J gene is TRBJ2-3, the V gene TRBV5-1; D is unclear. Germline V gene sequence: CDR1 SGHRS, CDR2 YFSETQ. The CDR3 is 15 amino acids. V lost 0 bases and J 6 bases, leaving 14 bases between the germline ends. The CDR3 loop is CASSLDSSTVDTQYF. For the CDR3, the DNA is TGCGCCAGCAGCTTGGATAGCTCAACCGTCGATACGCAGTATTTT.

V gene TRBV13 combines with J gene TRBJ1-3; TRBD1 matches at 10 bases. Germline CDR1 is PRHDT and CDR2 is FYEKMQ (reference sequence). The CDR3 extends over 15 amino acids. Trimming at V came to 2 bases and at J to 4 bases, leaving 2 bases not matched to a gene. The CDR3 spells CASSLRTGGGNTIYF. DNA for the CDR3: TGTGCCAGCAGCTTAAGGACAGGGGGAGGAAACACCATATATTTT.

The CDR3 DNA reads TGTGCCACCAGCAGTCGAAAAACGGACAGGGACTACACCTTC. It yields the protein CATSSRKTDRDYTF. The chain joins TRBV15 to TRBJ1-2; 8 bases agree with TRBD1. Germline V CDR1 and CDR2: LNHNV, YYDKDF (reference sequence). The CDR3 sequence is 14 residues long. J was trimmed by 10 bases and V by 3 bases; bases with no gene match: 10. Full variable domain (remainder filled in from reference TRBV15 and TRBJ1-2): DAMVIQNPRYQVTQFGKPVTLSCSQTLNHNVMYWYQQKSSQAPKLLFHYYDKDFNNEADTPDNFQSRRPNTSFCFLDIRSPGLGDTAMYLCATSSRKTDRDYTFGSGTRLTVV.

V and J are TRBV6-5 and TRBJ2-5; possible D gene TRBD2, 6 bases. Germline V gives CDR1 MNHEY, CDR2 SVGAGI. This CDR3 region has 16 residues. V lost 0 bases and J 6 bases, leaving 17 bases between the germline ends. The CDR3, as DNA: TGTGCCAGCAGTTACTCGAGGCGGGGATTGGAAAAGACCCAGTACTTC. It specifies CASSYSRRGLEKTQYF.

This chain links TRBV6-5 with TRBJ2-6, with D unclear. CDR3 size: 14 residues. Germline lookup yields CDR1 MNHEY and CDR2 SVGAGI. V lost 11 bases to trimming and J lost 0 bases, with 11 bases between them. CDR3 DNA sequence: TGTGCCGGTATCGACACCTCTGGGGCCAACGTCCTGACTTTC. Its protein product is CAGIDTSGANVLTF.

This sequence joins TRBV7-9 and TRBJ1-4; weak D call: TRBD1 (5 bases). Trimming took off 2 bases at V and 8 bases at J, with 18 bases between the two ends. Germline CDR1 SEHNR, CDR2 FQNEAQ (reference sequence). CDR3 length: 16 residues. CDR3 region: CASSLNGGDLGEKLFF. The CDR3 nucleotides are TGTGCCAGCAGCTTAAATGGAGGGGACCTTGGGGAAAAACTGTTTTTT.